The clone carrying this TCR beta chain has a count of ten or more. The antigen is undetermined. The study profiled TCR beta VDJ and CDR3 using genomic DNA as template. TCRdb analysed the reads with MiXCR anew, one entry per CDR3 protein. The sample has 75,000 to 90,000 distinct CDR3 sequences, approximately 45% seen once. The data belong to a study of CD8+CD57+ T cells in acquired aplastic anemia. Overall study: Reads per healthy sample averaged approximately 10 million (CD4+) and 11 million to 13 million (CD8+). General observations from the study: Patients and controls were found to share 25 to 35 CD8+ CDR3 sequences.

Looked up from germline, CDR1 is ENHRY and CDR2 is SYGVKD. V was pared by 6 bases and J by 7 bases, with 8 bases of the junction left unmatched. The CDR3 runs 15 residues. This chain connects TRBV10-3 to TRBJ2-1; TRBD2 matches 11 bases. The sequence came from a human donor in good health, serving as a control. The sequencing input was sorted CD4+, CD8+, or CD8+CD57+ T cells (not recorded which) from PBMCs. This chain's CDR3 is CAISQLAGARNEQFF. The DNA for the CDR3 is TGTGCCATCAGCCAACTAGCGGGAGCTAGGAATGAGCAGTTCTTC.